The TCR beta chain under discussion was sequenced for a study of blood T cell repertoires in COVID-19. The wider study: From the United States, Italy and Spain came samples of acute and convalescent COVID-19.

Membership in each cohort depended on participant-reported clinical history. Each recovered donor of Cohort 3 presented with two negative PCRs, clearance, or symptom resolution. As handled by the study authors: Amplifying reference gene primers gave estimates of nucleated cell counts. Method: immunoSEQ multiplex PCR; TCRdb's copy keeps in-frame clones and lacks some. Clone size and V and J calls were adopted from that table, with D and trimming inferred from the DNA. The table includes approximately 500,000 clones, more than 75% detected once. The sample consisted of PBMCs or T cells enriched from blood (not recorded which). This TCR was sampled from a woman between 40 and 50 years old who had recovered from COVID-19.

CDR3 sequence: CASSFSLNYGYTF. The DNA for the CDR3 is TGTGCCAGCAGCTTCTCCCTGAACTATGGCTACACCTTC. The rearrangement joins TRBV5-4 to TRBJ1-2, with D uncertain. CDR1 and CDR2 from the germline V gene are SGHNT and YYREEE (reference sequence). CDR3 size: 13 residues. V shed 2 bases and J shed 2 bases, with 7 bases lying between them. Complete variable domain (other parts from reference TRBV5-4 and TRBJ1-2): ETGVTQSPTHLIKTRGQQVTLRCSSQSGHNTVSWYQQALGQGPQFIFQYYREEENGRGNFPPRFSGLQFPNYSSELNVNALELDDSALYLCASSFSLNYGYTFGSGTRLTVV.